This TCR beta chain was identified in a study of PD-1 blockade in classical Hodgkin lymphoma. Study conclusions and caveats: Nivolumab initiated under 1 year post-ASCT led to patient exclusion. The origin of the repertoire differences remains undefined, with disease activity or prior therapy as possible causes. Newly diagnosed patients were reported to start with lower TCR diversity than healthy donors.

Time point specified: cycle 4 day 1 (C4D1), after five to seven weeks of nivolumab. Every patient relapsed after autologous stem cell transplantation, and brentuximab vedotin exposure varied. This clone has only one observation. Antigen: not known. The protocol was immunoSEQ multiplex PCR, while the TCRdb copy is restricted to in-frame clones and leaves out a portion. In the table there are tens of thousands of clones, 78% of which are singletons. The CDR3 is made up of 18 amino acids. The germline gives CDR1 MDHEN, CDR2 SYDVKM. V lost 6 bases, J lost 0 bases, and 14 bases stayed unmatched. This material consisted of peripheral blood mononuclear cells (PBMCs), taken before the fourth cycle of nivolumab. The chain has TRBV28 and TRBJ2-7; TRBD2 agrees at 10 bases. The sequence derives from a human donor with classical Hodgkin lymphoma. CDR3 DNA sequence: TGTGCCAGCAGGGGATCCGGGACTAGCGTATGTGCCTCCTACGAGCAGTACTTC. It translates to CASRGSGTSVCASYEQYF.